The 24 T cell receptor beta chains below were found in one sample sequenced in a study of T-cell memory formation after mild COVID-19. TCRdb passed the 5' RACE reads through MiXCR, listing each CDR3 protein once. Here the sample spans around 450,000 distinct CDR3 sequences, 20% being singletons. Input material: PBMCs or a T cell subset sorted from them (not recorded which). Receptor source: an adult woman who had mild COVID-19 (a few samples of this study predate the infection). Cell type and time point are not known.

The rearrangement uses TRBV29-1 and TRBJ1-1; possibly TRBD1 for D (5 bases). Germline CDR1 reads SQVTM; CDR2 reads ANQGSEA. The CDR3 has 12 residues. V lost 5 bases and J lost 4, with 11 bases in between. CDR3 sequence: CSVFGGTTEAFF. The CDR3 DNA is TGCAGCGTTTTCGGGGGGACCACTGAAGCTTTCTTT.

This clonotype was counted between two and nine times. CDR3 loop: CASSLIGQGGETQYF. The DNA for the CDR3 is TGTGCCAGCAGCTTAATAGGACAGGGTGGCGAGACCCAGTACTTC. The chain carries TRBV7-8 and TRBJ2-5; TRBD1 matches 8 bases. CDR1 SGHVS and CDR2 FQNEAQ come from the germline V gene. The junction had 7 bases not matched to a gene; V was cut back by 2 bases and J by 5 bases. The CDR3 totals 15 residues.

The chain couples TRBV13 to TRBJ1-1; D perhaps matches TRBD1 (6 bases). Germline V gene data show CDR1 as PRHDT and CDR2 as FYEKMQ (reference sequence). V was pared by 1 base and J by 6 bases, with 12 bases between. The CDR3 totals 14 residues. CDR3 sequence: CASSLAARGPEAFF. The CDR3 coding sequence is TGTGCCAGCAGCTTAGCAGCCAGGGGCCCTGAAGCTTTCTTT.

V and J are TRBV11-3 and TRBJ1-4, with D unclear. This CDR3 has 19 residues. CDR1 and CDR2 (germline): SGHNT, YENEEA. V was trimmed by 0 bases and J by 0 bases, leaving 17 bases between them. The CDR3 loop is CASSLDQLGQAATNEKLFF. CDR3 sequence (DNA): TGTGCCAGCAGCTTAGATCAGTTGGGCCAGGCGGCAACTAATGAAAAACTGTTTTTT.

This chain links TRBV5-1 with TRBJ1-1; D might be TRBD1 (5 bases). V lost 6 bases, J lost 1 base, and 10 bases lay in between. Germline V gives CDR1 SGHRS, CDR2 YFSETQ. The CDR3 loop spans 13 amino acids. CDR3 sequence: CASTSGTNTEAFF. CDR3 bases: TGCGCCAGCACTTCGGGGACGAACACTGAAGCTTTCTTT.

This chain links TRBV7-9 with TRBJ2-7; TRBD1 matches at 8 bases. J was trimmed by 7 bases and V by 8 bases; bases with no gene match: 7. CDR3 size: 12 residues. Looked up from germline, CDR1 is SEHNR and CDR2 is FQNEAQ (reference sequence). CDR3 in amino acids: CASDRGSGEQYF. The CDR3 DNA is TGTGCCAGCGACAGGGGCTCGGGGGAGCAGTACTTC.

This chain links TRBV7-8 with TRBJ2-5; tentative D call: TRBD1 (6 bases). Germline-derived CDR1 and CDR2 are SGHVS and FQNEAQ. CDR3 length: 18 amino acids. V lost 0 bases, J lost 0 bases, and 17 bases lay in between. The CDR3 loop is CASSLARPYRTDQETQYF. The CDR3 DNA reads as TGTGCCAGCAGCTTAGCCCGACCGTATCGGACAGACCAAGAGACCCAGTACTTC.

The chain carries TRBV7-9 and TRBJ2-5, with 11 bases matching TRBD2. This CDR3 contains 17 residues. Germline lookup yields CDR1 SEHNR and CDR2 FQNEAQ (reference sequence). J lost 1 base, V lost 4 bases, and 8 bases had no gene match. CDR3 loop: CASSSLLAGEGQETQYF. The CDR3 DNA is TGTGCCAGCAGCTCCTTACTAGCGGGAGAGGGCCAAGAGACCCAGTACTTC.

Only a few counts were recorded for this clonotype. The chain carries TRBV7-3 and TRBJ2-1; TRBD2 matches at 9 bases. The CDR3 extends over 13 amino acids. With 11 bases clipped from V and 10 bases from J, the junction kept 12 bases outside the gene matches. Germline CDR1 SGHTA, CDR2 FQGTGA. CDR3 in amino acids: CAGAGGPGKEQFF. The CDR3 DNA is TGTGCCGGCGCGGGGGGGCCAGGGAAAGAGCAGTTCTTC. The whole variable domain, remainder taken from reference TRBV7-3 and TRBJ2-1, is GAGVSQTPSNKVTEKGKYVELRCDPISGHTALYWYRQSLGQGPEFLIYFQGTGAADDSGLPNDRFFAVRPEGSVSTLKIQRTERGDSAVYLCAGAGGPGKEQFFGPGTRLTVL.

This clonotype was counted at least ten times. This chain uses TRBV4-2 with TRBJ2-3; no definite D call. Trimming took 3 bases from V and 0 from J, leaving 10 bases between them. The CDR3 has 15 amino acids. Germline V gene lookup returns CDR1 LGHNA and CDR2 YNFKEQ. CDR3 sequence: CASSQIGASTDTQYF. CDR3 nucleotide sequence: TGTGCCAGCAGCCAGATTGGCGCTAGCACAGATACGCAGTATTTT.

The chain couples TRBV19 to TRBJ2-1; D tentatively fits TRBD1 or TRBD2 (5 bases each). Trimming removed 6 bases from V and 3 bases from J, with 15 bases in between. Germline V CDR1 and CDR2: LNHDA, SQIVND (reference sequence). The CDR3 spans 15 residues. This chain's CDR3 is CASREGREGYNEQFF. CDR3 nucleotide sequence: TGTGCCAGTAGAGAGGGGCGAGAAGGCTACAATGAGCAGTTCTTC.

This clonotype has more than one count but fewer than ten. CDR3 protein: CASSREGLYNEQFF. CDR3 DNA sequence: TGTGCCAGCAGCCGGGAGGGCCTCTACAATGAGCAGTTCTTC. The chain employs TRBV12-3 or TRBV12-4 and TRBJ2-1, with 8 bases that match TRBD2. The CDR3 sequence is 14 residues long. V lost 6 bases, J lost 3 bases, and 4 bases stayed unmatched.

The V gene is TRBV10-3, the J gene TRBJ2-1, with 9 bases that match TRBD2. The length of the CDR3 is 19 residues. Germline-derived CDR1 and CDR2 are ENHRY and SYGVKD. The junction had 15 bases not matched to a gene; V was cut back by 4 bases and J by 2 bases. The CDR3: CAISGLAGQKNPAYNEQFF. The CDR3 DNA sequence: TGTGCCATCAGTGGGCTAGCGGGACAAAAAAATCCCGCCTACAATGAGCAGTTCTTC.

The gene calls are TRBV2 and TRBJ2-4, with D perhaps TRBD2 (5 bases). The CDR3 extends over 17 amino acids. Germline lookup yields CDR1 SNHLY and CDR2 FYNNEI. Trimming removed 3 bases from V and 0 bases from J, with 15 bases in between. Here the CDR3 DNA reads TGTGCCAGCAGTGAGACTAATCCCTTCGTAGCCAAAAACATTCAGTACTTC. Translation: CASSETNPFVAKNIQYF.

The chain links TRBV27 to TRBJ2-3, with D perhaps TRBD2 (5 bases). Germline V gene lookup returns CDR1 MNHEY and CDR2 SMNVEV (reference sequence). The CDR3 covers 16 residues. V dropped 4 bases and J dropped 7 bases, with 21 bases sitting between them. The chain's CDR3 is CASSSELASSRYTQYF. CDR3 sequence (DNA): TGTGCCAGCAGTTCAGAGCTAGCTTCCTCTCGGTATACGCAGTATTTT.

This clonotype has ten or more counts. The junction departs from germline at one end; a sequencing error may be responsible. The rearrangement links TRBV5-1 to TRBJ2-7; TRBD1 aligns across 8 bases. This CDR3 contains 14 residues. Germline assignment: CDR1 SGHRS and CDR2 YFSETQ. CDR3 bases: TGTGCCAGCAGCTTCGGGACAGGAGCCTACGAGCAGTACTTC. Its translation: CASSFGTGAYEQYF.

This clonotype was seen a handful of times. The chain employs TRBV24-1 and TRBJ2-2; 11 bases are shared with TRBD2. CDR1 KGHDR and CDR2 SFDVKD come from the germline V gene. CDR3 size: 16 residues. The J segment lost 6 bases and the V segment lost 2 bases, leaving 4 bases of the junction unmatched. CDR3 residues: CATSDWTSGLAGELFF. Here the CDR3 DNA reads TGTGCCACCAGTGATTGGACTAGCGGGCTCGCCGGGGAGCTGTTTTTT.

In this sample, this clonotype turned up a few times. The rearrangement uses TRBV12-3 or TRBV12-4 and TRBJ2-2, with 12 bases fitting TRBD2. V was pared by 5 bases and J by 4 bases, with 11 bases of the junction left unmatched. This CDR3 region has 18 residues. CDR3 bases: TGTGCCAGCAGTCGAAGAGCCCCGACTAGCGGGAGCACCGGGGAGCTGTTTTTT. Translated: CASSRRAPTSGSTGELFF.

This chain joins TRBV21-1 and TRBJ2-4; the D call in the table, TRBD1, was not verified against the DNA. TRBV21-1 is given as a pseudogene. This CDR3 is built from 13 residues. The CDR3 loop is CASSKEGTLSQYF. The CDR3 DNA follows: TGTGCCAGCAGCAAAGAAGGGACCCTGTCTCAGTACTTC.

This clonotype has a handful of counts. The rearrangement joins TRBV4-1 to TRBJ1-2; TRBD1 matches 12 bases. Trimming removed 3 bases from V and 2 bases from J; junction bases left unmatched: 7. Germline values: CDR1 MGHRA, CDR2 YSYEKL. This CDR3 comprises 17 residues. The CDR3 protein is CASSQGTGGQFNYGYTF. The CDR3 DNA is TGCGCCAGCAGCCAGGGGACAGGGGGCCAGTTCAACTATGGCTACACCTTC.

The chain combines TRBV20-1 with TRBJ2-3; D is perhaps TRBD1 (6 bases). Trimming removed 5 bases at V and 2 bases at J, with 17 bases between. The CDR3 contains 15 residues. The V gene's germline CDR1 is DFQATT and CDR2 SNEGSKA (reference sequence). CDR3 sequence: CSAELQGWFTDTQYF. For the CDR3, the DNA is TGCAGTGCTGAGTTGCAGGGGTGGTTCACAGATACGCAGTATTTT.

This clonotype has more than one count but fewer than ten. The gene calls are TRBV5-1 and TRBJ2-7; no definite D call. The V end was cut by 1 base, the J end by 2 bases, with 7 bases between. The germline V gene has CDR1 SGHRS and CDR2 YFSETQ. The CDR3 runs to 13 residues. CDR3 coding DNA: TGCGCCAGCAGCTTGCTACCTACCTACGAGCAGTACTTC. Its protein is CASSLLPTYEQYF.

V gene TRBV3-1 combines with J gene TRBJ1-3, with 8 positions matching TRBD1. The CDR3 loop spans 19 amino acids. Germline V gene lookup returns CDR1 LGHDT and CDR2 YNNKEL (reference sequence). Trimming cost V 3 bases and J 0 bases; bases outside gene matches: 13. CDR3 sequence: CASSHWDRLNPHSGNTIYF. In DNA form, the CDR3 reads TGTGCCAGCAGCCACTGGGACAGGCTTAATCCCCACTCTGGAAACACCATATATTTT.

This clonotype has just a few counts. The V gene is TRBV4-1, the J gene TRBJ1-1; a weak D match, TRBD1 (6 bases). In germline, CDR1 is MGHRA, CDR2 YSYEKL. The CDR3 extends over 13 amino acids. The V gene lost 5 bases and the J gene lost 4 bases, with 11 bases spanning the gap. CDR3 sequence: CASSSQQGTEAFF. CDR3 nucleotide sequence: TGCGCCAGCAGCAGCCAACAGGGCACTGAAGCTTTCTTT.